Listed below are T cell receptor beta chains from one sample, sequenced in a study of cytomegalovirus exposure and HLA in healthy donors. Repertoires were generated with immunoSEQ multiplex PCR, while TCRdb's copy carries only in-frame clones and drops some. Of about 300,000 clones in the sample, 86% were seen once. The sample consisted of PBMCs. The receptors come from a man aged 35 to 55 in good health and CMV-seropositive. Each CDR3 is given with its conserved first and last residue. A D gene is named only where the DNA matches it firmly. Where a row states a size, it is once, few, many or the class of an expanded clone; other rows omit it.

cdr3_nt	cdr3_aa	d_call	v_call	clone_size	j_call
TGCGCCAGCAGCTTGGAGGGACAGGGACAGTATTTT	CASSLEGQGQYF	TRBD1	TRBV5-1	-	TRBJ2-3
TGTGCCAGCAGTGAAATGGGTCTCGGGACAGGGATCCACGAGCAGTACTTC	CASSEMGLGTGIHEQYF	TRBD1	TRBV6-1	-	TRBJ2-7
TGTGCCAGCAGTTTATACAGGGGGAGAAACGAGCAGTACTTC	CASSLYRGRNEQYF	TRBD1	TRBV28	-	TRBJ2-7
TGTGCCAGCAGCCCGACACCGGGACAGGAAGAGACCCAGTACTTC	CASSPTPGQEETQYF	TRBD1	TRBV9	-	TRBJ2-5
TGTGCCAGCAGCCCCGCCAGTGGCTATGGCTACACCTTC	CASSPASGYGYTF	-	TRBV28	-	TRBJ1-2
TGCGCCAGCAGCCAAGATAGAGGACTAGCCCAGTTCTTC	CASSQDRGLAQFF	TRBD2	TRBV4-3	-	TRBJ2-1
TGTGCCAGCAGTGCCGACAGGCCCAATTCACCCCTCCACTTT	CASSADRPNSPLHF	-	TRBV25-1	-	TRBJ1-6
TGTGCCAGCCAAACAAGGAACACTGAAGCTTTCTTT	CASQTRNTEAFF	-	TRBV5-5	-	TRBJ1-1
TGTGCCAGCAGTTACTCGAGGGACAGGATCAATCAGCCCCAGCATTTT	CASSYSRDRINQPQHF	TRBD1	TRBV6-5	-	TRBJ1-5
TGTGCCAGTGGGGTAGGGCCTGGGGGGAATACGAACACCGGGGAGCTGTTTTTT	CASGVGPGGNTNTGELFF	-	TRBV10-3	-	TRBJ2-2
TGTGCCAGCAGCCAAGAAACGGGACAGGGTGGTTTCGACACCGGGGAGCTGTTTTTT	CASSQETGQGGFDTGELFF	TRBD1	TRBV4-2	-	TRBJ2-2
TGTGCCAGCAGTAACTGGGGGCAGGGGCAGCCCCAGCATTTT	CASSNWGQGQPQHF	-	TRBV28	-	TRBJ1-5
TGTGCCAGCAGTTACGGCACTGGGAGTTGGGAGCAGTACTTC	CASSYGTGSWEQYF	-	TRBV6-6	-	TRBJ2-7
TGTGCCAGCAGCCGACTAGCGGGTTACAATGAGCAGTTCTTC	CASSRLAGYNEQFF	TRBD2	TRBV7-3	-	TRBJ2-1
TGTGCCAGCAGCTGGACAGGGCATGGCTACACCTTC	CASSWTGHGYTF	TRBD1	TRBV5-8	-	TRBJ1-2
TGCAGCGCCTGGACAGGGGGGGTCCATGGCTACACCTTC	CSAWTGGVHGYTF	TRBD1	TRBV29-1	-	TRBJ1-2
TGTGCCAGCAGTTTGCAACAGGGGTTGCTACCACTGTTTTTT	CASSLQQGLLPLFF	TRBD1	TRBV28	-	TRBJ1-4
TGTGCCAGCAGCCGGGAACTAGCGGGAGCGCCCTTATACAATGAGCAGTTCTTC	CASSRELAGAPLYNEQFF	TRBD2	TRBV7-8	-	TRBJ2-1
TGTGCCAGCACCTTCCGGGACAGGGCACACGAGCAGTACTTC	CASTFRDRAHEQYF	TRBD1	TRBV6-5	-	TRBJ2-7
TGCGCCAGCAGCTTGGCACAGGGAAATGGCTACACCTTC	CASSLAQGNGYTF	-	TRBV5-1	few	TRBJ1-2
TGTGCCAGCAGCTCAATTAAGAGGCGACAGGCTCCCTACGAGCAGTACTTC	CASSSIKRRQAPYEQYF	-	TRBV12-1	-	TRBJ2-7
TGTGCCAGCAGTGGGGACAGAAGAGAGACCCAGTACTTC	CASSGDRRETQYF	TRBD1	TRBV6-1	-	TRBJ2-5
TGCAGCGACGGACAGGGCGGTGAGACCCAGTACTTC	CSDGQGGETQYF	TRBD1	TRBV29-1	-	TRBJ2-5
TGTGCCAGCAGTTTACAGCGGAGCTCCTACAATGAGCAGTTCTTC	CASSLQRSSYNEQFF	-	TRBV28	-	TRBJ2-1
TGTGCCAGTTCCTCCCGGGGGAGCTCCTACGAGCAGTACTTC	CASSSRGSSYEQYF	-	TRBV27	-	TRBJ2-7
TGTGCCAGTAGTATTGAAGGGGCGAGCACCGGGGAGCTGTTTTTT	CASSIEGASTGELFF	-	TRBV19	-	TRBJ2-2
TGCGCCAGCAGCTTGAGGGCGGGAGAAAGGACCGGGGAGCTGTTTTTT	CASSLRAGERTGELFF	TRBD2	TRBV5-1	-	TRBJ2-2
TGTGCCAGCTCCCGACAGGATCGCAGCACTGAAGCTTTCTTT	CASSRQDRSTEAFF	-	TRBV18	-	TRBJ1-1
TGTGCCAGTAGTATCCAGGGACTAGGAGGGACCCAGTACTTC	CASSIQGLGGTQYF	TRBD2	TRBV19	-	TRBJ2-5
TGCGCCAGCAGCCCCGGGGATCGGACAGGGGGCGAAGGGACTGAAGCTTTCTTT	CASSPGDRTGGEGTEAFF	TRBD1	TRBV5-1	-	TRBJ1-1
TGTGCCAGCTCGCAGGGGGCTGAAGCTTTCTTT	CASSQGAEAFF	TRBD1	TRBV19	once	TRBJ1-1
TGCGCCAGCAGTCCGGGACAGGGGGCTCCTGGGGCCAACGTCCTGACTTTC	CASSPGQGAPGANVLTF	TRBD1	TRBV5-1	-	TRBJ2-6
TGTGCCAGCAGCGCCCGACAGGGGAGCCAAGAGACCCAGTACTTC	CASSARQGSQETQYF	TRBD1	TRBV9	-	TRBJ2-5
TGTGCCACCAGCGCCGGGAAGAATAATTCACCCCTCCACTTT	CATSAGKNNSPLHF	-	TRBV15	-	TRBJ1-6
TGTGCCAGCAACCACGGGACAGGCTGGTCCTCTGGAAACACCATATATTTT	CASNHGTGWSSGNTIYF	TRBD1	TRBV28	-	TRBJ1-3
TGCGCCAGCAGCTTTAGCGGGGGGGGGCCCCCCCGGGAGCTGTTTTTT	CASSFSGGGPPRELFF	TRBD2	TRBV5-1	-	TRBJ2-2
TGCAGTGCCAGGACAGGGTCTGGCTACACCTTC	CSARTGSGYTF	TRBD1	TRBV20-1	-	TRBJ1-2
TGTGCCAGCAGTTACAGGGGACAGGGCCAGTACTTC	CASSYRGQGQYF	TRBD1	TRBV6-6	-	TRBJ2-4
TGTGCCAGCAGCTTAATACCCGGACAGGGCCTGGGGGAGACCCAGTACTTC	CASSLIPGQGLGETQYF	TRBD1	TRBV7-9	-	TRBJ2-5
TGTGCCAGCATGACAGGGTCTATGGACGAGCAGTACTTC	CASMTGSMDEQYF	TRBD1	TRBV27	once	TRBJ2-7
TGTGCCAGCAGTTTATCGGGAGACTACGAGCAGTACTTC	CASSLSGDYEQYF	-	TRBV27	-	TRBJ2-7